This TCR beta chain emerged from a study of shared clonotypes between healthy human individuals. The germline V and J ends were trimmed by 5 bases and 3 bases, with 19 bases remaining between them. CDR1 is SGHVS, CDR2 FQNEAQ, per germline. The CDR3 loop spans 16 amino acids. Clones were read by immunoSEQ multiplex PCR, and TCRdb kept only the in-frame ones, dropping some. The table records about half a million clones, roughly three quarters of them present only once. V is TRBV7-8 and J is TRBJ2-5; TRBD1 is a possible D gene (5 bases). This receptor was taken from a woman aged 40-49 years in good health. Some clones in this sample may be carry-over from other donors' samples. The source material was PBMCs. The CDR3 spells CASSTRVQGREETQYF. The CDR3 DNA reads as TGTGCCAGCAGCACCCGAGTCCAGGGTCGGGAAGAGACCCAGTACTTC.